This T cell receptor beta chain was retrieved from a study of shared clonotypes between healthy human individuals. Whole-study context: Donor composition was a couple of women and a few men, aged 18 to 49.

In this sample, this clone turned up a few times. Deep level was the assay's run setting. Ten immunoSEQ deep assay plates held the unsorted PBMC DNA. Assay used: immunoSEQ multiplex PCR; TCRdb lists only in-frame clones, some missing. The sample holds fewer than 600,000 clones, more than 65% seen once. The CDR3 totals 17 residues. Looked up from germline, CDR1 is LGHNA and CDR2 is YSLEER. J lost 0 bases, V lost 2 bases, and 5 bases had no gene match. Genomic DNA from unsorted samples was obtained from around 100 million PBMCs (per sample). Sequencing was carried out using PBMCs. The TCR originated in a woman aged 40 to 50 in good health. Some clones in this sample may be carry-over from other donors' samples. The chain employs TRBV4-3 and TRBJ2-1, with 9 bases matching TRBD2. This CDR3 is CASSQFRGRASYNEQFF. The CDR3 bases are TGCGCCAGCAGCCAATTTCGCGGGAGGGCCTCCTACAATGAGCAGTTCTTC.